The present entry profiles one TCR beta chain with its context. The data belong to a study of cytomegalovirus exposure and HLA in healthy donors. Clones were sequenced by immunoSEQ multiplex PCR, and TCRdb holds only the in-frame ones, with some missing. The profile shows under 200,000 clones, 91% of them singletons. Per germline, CDR1 KGHSH and CDR2 LQKENI. The CDR3 is 15 amino acids. Trimming took 1 base from V and 0 from J; bases not matched to a gene: 2. The receptor was derived from a woman between 18 and 29 years old in good health and CMV-seropositive. What was sequenced was PBMCs. The chain uses TRBV18 and TRBJ1-1; the match to TRBD1 covers 7 bases. CDR3 loop: CASSPQTGLNTEAFF. The CDR3 nucleotides read TGTGCCAGCTCACCACAGACAGGGCTGAACACTGAAGCTTTCTTT.